The T cell receptor (beta chain) under discussion was sequenced for a study of early T cells in non-severe SARS-CoV-2 infection. Study details: Unsorted whole-blood RNA was sequenced in bulk, leaving chains unpaired.

Unique molecular identifiers tagged individual cDNA molecules. TCRdb re-called the 5' RACE reads with MiXCR, one entry per CDR3 protein. This table holds about 49,000 distinct CDR3 sequences, 10% to 15% found once. From germline, CDR1 is DFQATT and CDR2 SNEGSKA (reference sequence). The J segment lost 4 bases and the V segment lost 3 bases, leaving 12 bases of the junction unmatched. The CDR3 contains 16 residues. The table lists this clonotype with a few counts. Sequenced: whole blood. This TCR was recovered from an adult who was a healthcare worker with PCR-confirmed SARS-CoV-2 infection or an uninfected control (not recorded which). The V gene is TRBV20-1, the J gene TRBJ1-2; TRBD1 agrees at 9 bases. In nucleotides, the CDR3 is TGCAGTGCTAGTACGAACAGGGGGCAGGTCGGCTATGGCTACACCTTC. This sequence encodes CSASTNRGQVGYGYTF.